This T cell receptor (beta chain) was documented in a study of blood T cell repertoires in COVID-19. About the research overall: Sources were T cells, B-cell-depleted T cells, or PBMCs; the material itself was cDNA or gDNA.

The CDR3 runs 14 residues. Germline V lookup: CDR1 MNHNS, CDR2 SASEGT. V was clipped by 1 base and J by 7 bases, with 11 bases between them. This table comes from immunoSEQ multiplex PCR, and its TCRdb copy is limited to in-frame clones, with some not included. The table shows 300,000 to 450,000 clones, with 87% occurring only once. Sequenced sample: PBMCs or T cells enriched from blood (not recorded which). The chain employs TRBV6-1 and TRBJ1-5; D is uncertain. This receptor was identified in a man aged 35 to 55 in a cohort exposed to, infected with or recovered from COVID-19 (not recorded which). CDR3 protein: CASSEEGGWQPQHF. In nucleotides, the CDR3 is TGTGCCAGCAGTGAAGAAGGAGGATGGCAGCCCCAGCATTTT.